The 4 T cell receptor beta chains below come from one sample, sequenced in a study of shared clonotypes between healthy human individuals. Using immunoSEQ multiplex PCR, the repertoire was profiled, and TCRdb retains in-frame clones only, with some absent. The table records millions of clones, roughly 93% of them present only once. Input material: naive CD4+ T cells from PBMCs. Subset of the sample: CD45RA+ positively selected. Receptors were obtained from a man younger than 30 in good health. Some clones in this sample may be carry-over from other donors' samples.

This chain joins TRBV5-1 and TRBJ2-7; TRBD1 matches 10 bases. Germline V CDR1 and CDR2: SGHRS, YFSETQ. The CDR3 has 15 residues. The V and J ends lost 7 bases and 3 bases, in that order; junction bases with no gene match: 10. The CDR3 DNA reads TGCGCCAGCTCCCGGGGGGACAGGGGCCTCTACGAGCAGTACTTC. Translating it yields CASSRGDRGLYEQYF.

The V gene is TRBV11-1, the J gene TRBJ2-7; the match to TRBD2 covers 15 bases. CDR3 length: 17 amino acids. Trimming cost V 3 bases and J 0 bases; bases outside gene matches: 3. Germline lookup yields CDR1 SGHAT and CDR2 FQDESV (reference sequence). Written as DNA, the CDR3 is TGTGCCAGCAGCTTGGGACTAGCGGGAGGAAGCTCCTACGAGCAGTACTTC. This encodes CASSLGLAGGSSYEQYF.

The CDR3 reads CASSEAGRGREKLFF. CDR3 DNA sequence: TGTGCCAGCAGTGAAGCAGGCAGGGGGCGTGAAAAACTGTTTTTT. The chain couples TRBV2 to TRBJ1-4, with 8 positions matching TRBD1. The CDR3 is 15 residues long. Trimming took 0 bases from V and 7 from J; bases not matched to a gene: 4. The germline CDR1 and CDR2 sequences are SNHLY and FYNNEI.

In its sample, this clone was seen a few times. V usage is TRBV30 and J usage is TRBJ1-1; D is undetermined. Germline V gene data show CDR1 as GTSNPN and CDR2 as SVGIG (reference sequence). The length of the CDR3 is 13 residues. V lost 2 bases and J lost 1, with 8 bases in between. The DNA of the CDR3 is TGTGCCTGGAGTCTGAACGGGAACACTGAAGCTTTCTTT. Translating gives CAWSLNGNTEAFF.